Each of the 9 T cell receptor beta chains below was sequenced from the same sample in a study of blood T cell repertoires in COVID-19. Sequencing was performed with immunoSEQ multiplex PCR; in TCRdb, only in-frame clones are kept and a portion is missing. The sample contains 150,000 to 200,000 clones, approximately 88% of which appear only once. Specimen: PBMCs or T cells enriched from blood (not recorded which). The source is a woman aged 50 to 60 who had recovered from COVID-19.

The chain couples TRBV9 to TRBJ2-1, with D perhaps matching TRBD1 (6 bases). The CDR3 extends over 15 amino acids. Germline-derived CDR1 and CDR2 are SGDLS and YYNGEE. The germline V and J ends were trimmed by 0 bases and 2 bases, with 9 bases remaining between them. Here the CDR3 DNA reads TGTGCCAGCAGCGTAGCCACAGGGACCTACAATGAGCAGTTCTTC. Protein product: CASSVATGTYNEQFF.

The table lists this clone with a count of one. The chain has TRBV4-3 and TRBJ1-4; 7 positions match TRBD1. V was pared by 1 base and J by 5 bases, with 7 bases of the junction left unmatched. Germline values: CDR1 LGHNA, CDR2 YSLEER. The CDR3 consists of 16 residues. This CDR3 reads CASSQGGGGINEKLFF. The CDR3 DNA reads as TGCGCCAGCAGCCAAGGAGGGGGCGGAATAAATGAAAAACTGTTTTTT.

This sequence joins TRBV28 and TRBJ1-5; D perhaps matches TRBD1 (6 bases). V lost 6 bases and J lost 7, with 13 bases in between. CDR3 length equals 13 residues. CDR1 and CDR2 (germline): MDHEN, SYDVKM. The CDR3 loop reads CASRPQGTQPQHF. The CDR3 nucleotides are TGTGCCAGCAGGCCGCAGGGGACCCAGCCCCAGCATTTT.

The rearrangement uses TRBV9 and TRBJ2-1; 13 nucleotides match TRBD2. Losses at the gene ends were 4 bases for V and 0 bases for J; bases not matched to a gene: 10. The CDR3 totals 19 residues. In germline, CDR1 is SGDLS, CDR2 YYNGEE. CDR3 bases: TGTGCCAGCAGCCTACCGACTAGCGGGGGGTTAAGCTCCTACAATGAGCAGTTCTTC. It encodes CASSLPTSGGLSSYNEQFF.

The chain couples TRBV7-9 to TRBJ1-4; D is undetermined. The CDR3 consists of 16 residues. The germline CDR1 and CDR2 sequences are SEHNR and FQNEAQ (reference sequence). Trimming left V 0 bases short and J 0 bases short, with 8 bases between. The CDR3 here is CASSLAWPATNEKLFF. DNA for the CDR3: TGTGCCAGCAGCTTAGCGTGGCCCGCAACTAATGAAAAACTGTTTTTT.

V gene TRBV7-3 combines with J gene TRBJ1-1; 7 nucleotides align to TRBD1. Trimming cost V 5 bases and J 0 bases; bases outside gene matches: 9. Germline V gives CDR1 SGHTA, CDR2 FQGTGA. The CDR3 has 16 residues. The CDR3 nucleotides are TGTGCCAGCAGCACCACCGGGACAGTCATGAACACTGAAGCTTTCTTT. The encoded protein is CASSTTGTVMNTEAFF.

CDR3 DNA sequence: TGTGCCAGCTCACCCACGGAGTTCAGACAGACCCAGTACTTC. This sequence encodes CASSPTEFRQTQYF. V gene TRBV18 combines with J gene TRBJ2-5, with D hard to call. This CDR3 contains 14 residues. Between the trimmed V and J ends, which lost 3 bases and 6 bases, there was a span of 14 bases. Per germline, CDR1 KGHSH and CDR2 LQKENI.

J is TRBJ1-1 and V is TRBV11-2; the D is unclear. Germline V CDR1 and CDR2: SGHAT, FQNNGV. The CDR3 extends over 14 amino acids. V was cut by 0 bases and J by 1 base, with 6 bases left in between. Here the CDR3 reads CASSLESQNTEAFF. The DNA for the CDR3 is TGTGCCAGCAGCTTAGAAAGCCAGAACACTGAAGCTTTCTTT.

This chain links TRBV9 with TRBJ2-5, with a weak D call TRBD1 (7 bases). The CDR3 is made up of 15 amino acids. V dropped 0 bases and J dropped 5 bases, with 14 bases sitting between them. Germline V gene data show CDR1 as SGDLS and CDR2 as YYNGEE. This CDR3 is CASSVAQGGVETQYF. The CDR3 DNA sequence: TGTGCCAGCAGCGTAGCTCAGGGGGGAGTGGAGACCCAGTACTTC. The variable domain in full, with the rest retrieved from reference TRBV9 and TRBJ2-5, is DSGVTQTPKHLITATGQRVTLRCSPRSGDLSVYWYQQSLDQGLQFLIQYYNGEERAKGNILERFSAQQFPDLHSELNLSSLELGDSALYFCASSVAQGGVETQYFGPGTRLLVL.